This entry lists 19 T cell receptor beta chains sequenced from one sample in a study of shared clonotypes between healthy human individuals. Sequencing was performed with immunoSEQ multiplex PCR; in TCRdb, only in-frame clones are kept and a portion is missing. The table shows about 2.1 million clones, with over 85% occurring only once. CD45RO-negative CD8 cells positively selected for CCR7 made up the naive population, which excluded terminally differentiated effector memory CD45RA+ cells. The specimen sequenced was naive CD8+ T cells from PBMCs. These receptors were obtained from a man between 18 and 29 years old in good health. Some clones in this sample may be carry-over from other donors' samples.

V gene TRBV29-1 combines with J gene TRBJ2-5, with TRBD1 identical over 8 bases. The junction had 8 bases not matched to a gene; V was cut back by 6 bases and J by 5 bases. Germline CDR1 and CDR2: SQVTM and ANQGSEA. The CDR3 covers 13 residues. CDR3: CSVGQGVVETQYF. Written as DNA, the CDR3 is TGCAGCGTCGGACAGGGTGTTGTGGAGACCCAGTACTTC.

As concerns this clone: Distinct nucleotide sequences in the sample also encode this CDR3. V is TRBV27 and J is TRBJ2-7; no clear D. This CDR3 spans 14 amino acids. Trimming left V 5 bases short and J 0 bases short, with 11 bases between. Germline loops: CDR1 MNHEY, CDR2 SMNVEV (reference sequence). The CDR3 nucleotides are TGTGCCAGCAGTCCGCGGACCGGCTCCTACGAGCAGTACTTC. It codes for CASSPRTGSYEQYF.

The chain uses TRBV11-2 and TRBJ2-3; D possibly corresponds to TRBD2 (5 bases). This CDR3 contains 12 residues. With 2 bases removed from V and 8 bases from J, the gap between germline ends came to 8 bases. Germline V gene data show CDR1 as SGHAT and CDR2 as FQNNGV. Here the CDR3 DNA reads TGTGCCAGCAGCTTAAGCGCGGGTACGCAGTATTTT. Encoded protein: CASSLSAGTQYF.

This clone showed up just once. The V call is TRBV5-4, the J call TRBJ2-5; 13 bases align to TRBD2. Trimming cost V 3 bases and J 2 bases; bases outside gene matches: 7. Germline CDR1 is SGHNT and CDR2 is YYREEE (reference sequence). The length of the CDR3 is 17 residues. The CDR3: CASSSLTSGRSQETQYF. The CDR3 DNA reads as TGTGCCAGCAGCTCCTTGACTAGCGGGAGGTCTCAAGAGACCCAGTACTTC.

The chain has TRBV7-9 and TRBJ2-6; D ambiguous. The germline V gene has CDR1 SEHNR and CDR2 FQNEAQ (reference sequence). This CDR3 spans 14 amino acids. V shed 5 bases and J shed 1 base, with 6 bases lying between them. CDR3 in amino acids: CASSESSGANVLTF. The CDR3 nucleotides read TGTGCCAGCAGCGAGAGTTCTGGGGCCAACGTCCTGACTTTC. The full variable domain, its missing parts supplied by reference TRBV7-9 and TRBJ2-6, is DTGVSQNPRHKITKRGQNVTFRCDPISEHNRLYWYRQTLGQGPEFLTYFQNEAQLEKSRLLSDRFSAERPKGSFSTLEIQRTEQGDSAMYLCASSESSGANVLTFGAGSRLTVL.

This sequence joins TRBV11-3 and TRBJ2-7; D is tentatively TRBD1 or TRBD2 (5 bases each). Germline lookup yields CDR1 SGHNT and CDR2 YENEEA. The CDR3 sequence is 13 residues long. V lost 1 base, J lost 6 bases, and 10 bases lay in between. The CDR3 loop is CASSLASGSEQYF. The CDR3 nucleotides are TGTGCCAGCAGCTTAGCATCAGGGAGCGAGCAGTACTTC.

The CDR3 spells CASSLDRSSGANVLTF. The DNA of the CDR3 is TGTGCCAGTAGCCTGGACCGAAGCTCTGGGGCCAACGTCCTGACTTTC. The chain uses TRBV19 and TRBJ2-6; D call uncertain. The length of the CDR3 is 16 residues. V shed 6 bases and J shed 0 bases, with 12 bases lying between them. CDR1 LNHDA and CDR2 SQIVND come from the germline V gene (reference sequence). Complete variable domain (other parts from reference TRBV19 and TRBJ2-6): DGGITQSPKYLFRKEGQNVTLSCEQNLNHDAMYWYRQDPGQGLRLIYYSQIVNDFQKGDIAEGYSVSREKKESFPLTVTSAQKNPTAFYLCASSLDRSSGANVLTFGAGSRLTVL.

The rearrangement links TRBV9 to TRBJ2-7, with D possibly matching TRBD2 (6 bases). CDR1 and CDR2 from the germline V gene are SGDLS and YYNGEE. Between the trimmed V and J ends, which lost 4 bases and 3 bases, there was a span of 14 bases. The CDR3 is 14 amino acids. The CDR3 DNA is TGTGCCAGCAGCCACACCGGGAGCGGCTACGAGCAGTACTTC. This sequence encodes CASSHTGSGYEQYF.

The rearrangement uses TRBV4-2 and TRBJ2-1, with 9 bases identical to TRBD2. J gave up 5 bases and V 3 bases, and 5 bases lay outside the gene matches. Germline V lookup: CDR1 LGHNA, CDR2 YNFKEQ. This CDR3 spans 15 amino acids. This chain's CDR3 is CASSHGLARHNEQFF. Written as DNA, the CDR3 is TGTGCCAGCAGCCACGGACTAGCGAGACACAATGAGCAGTTCTTC.

J is TRBJ2-7 and V is TRBV10-3, with D possibly matching TRBD1 (6 bases). The CDR3 sequence is 15 residues long. With 0 bases removed from V and 3 bases from J, the gap between germline ends came to 12 bases. From germline, CDR1 is ENHRY and CDR2 SYGVKD. CDR3 residues: CAISESRGQGYEQYF. CDR3 nucleotides: TGTGCCATCAGTGAGTCTAGGGGACAAGGCTACGAGCAGTACTTC.

Comment on this clone: Other nucleotide sequences in the sample specify the same CDR3. The chain joins TRBV7-9 to TRBJ2-7; D remains unclear. The CDR3 sequence is 12 residues long. Per germline, CDR1 SEHNR and CDR2 FQNEAQ (reference sequence). V gave up 2 bases and J gave up 5 bases, with 7 bases separating them. In nucleotides, the CDR3 is TGTGCCAGCAGCTTATTTGGCGACGAGCAGTACTTC. Translating gives CASSLFGDEQYF. The whole variable domain, remainder taken from reference TRBV7-9 and TRBJ2-7, is DTGVSQNPRHKITKRGQNVTFRCDPISEHNRLYWYRQTLGQGPEFLTYFQNEAQLEKSRLLSDRFSAERPKGSFSTLEIQRTEQGDSAMYLCASSLFGDEQYFGPGTRLTVT.

In the case of this clone: Other nucleotide sequences from this sample produce the same CDR3. The chain carries TRBV9 and TRBJ2-7, with 7 bases that match TRBD2. After removal of 0 bases from V and 3 bases from J, the junction contained 3 bases not matched to a gene. This CDR3 is built from 14 residues. Germline CDR1 is SGDLS and CDR2 is YYNGEE. CDR3 protein: CASSVAPGGYEQYF. As DNA, the CDR3 is TGTGCCAGCAGCGTAGCACCGGGGGGCTACGAGCAGTACTTC.

The V gene is TRBV7-9, the J gene TRBJ2-5; D is tentatively TRBD1 or TRBD2 (5 bases each). V lost 1 base and J lost 3, with 15 bases in between. The CDR3 runs 16 residues. The germline V gene encodes CDR1 SEHNR and CDR2 FQNEAQ (reference sequence). CDR3 region: CASSLDPRGTEETQYF. CDR3 in DNA: TGTGCCAGCAGCTTAGATCCGAGGGGAACGGAAGAGACCCAGTACTTC. Supplemented by reference TRBV7-9 and TRBJ2-5, the full variable domain reads DTGVSQNPRHKITKRGQNVTFRCDPISEHNRLYWYRQTLGQGPEFLTYFQNEAQLEKSRLLSDRFSAERPKGSFSTLEIQRTEQGDSAMYLCASSLDPRGTEETQYFGPGTRLLVL.

The chain is built from TRBV4-3 and TRBJ2-5; D may be TRBD1 (6 bases). Germline-derived CDR1 and CDR2 are LGHNA and YSLEER. With 0 bases removed from V and 2 bases from J, the gap between germline ends came to 13 bases. The CDR3 runs 16 residues. CDR3 in DNA: TGCGCCAGCAGCCAAGATAAGACAGGTGGTCAAGAGACCCAGTACTTC. Translation: CASSQDKTGGQETQYF.

The chain employs TRBV27 and TRBJ1-5; the match to TRBD1 covers 9 bases. Trimming cost V 6 bases and J 5 bases; bases outside gene matches: 20. The germline V gene encodes CDR1 MNHEY and CDR2 SMNVEV (reference sequence). This CDR3 has 19 amino acids. This CDR3 reads CASSGLTGGGGRLHQPQHF. CDR3 coding DNA: TGTGCCAGCAGCGGCCTAACAGGGGGCGGAGGGCGCCTTCATCAGCCCCAGCATTTT.

The chain joins TRBV5-1 to TRBJ1-4, with D tentatively TRBD1 (5 bases). V lost 4 bases, J lost 4 bases, and 17 bases lay in between. Germline CDR1 and CDR2: SGHRS and YFSETQ. This CDR3 region has 16 residues. The CDR3 sequence: CASSPRDRQINEKLFF. CDR3 DNA: TGCGCCAGCAGCCCTCGCGACCGACAGATTAATGAAAAACTGTTTTTT. The full variable domain, completed using reference TRBV5-1 and TRBJ1-4, is KAGVTQTPRYLIKTRGQQVTLSCSPISGHRSVSWYQQTPGQGLQFLFEYFSETQRNKGNFPGRFSGRQFSNSRSEMNVSTLELGDSALYLCASSPRDRQINEKLFFGSGTQLSVL.

This clone was seen just once. V gene TRBV5-1 combines with J gene TRBJ2-7; D uncertain. The CDR3 is 13 amino acids. Germline CDR1 reads SGHRS; CDR2 reads YFSETQ. V shed 9 bases and J shed 3 bases, with 16 bases lying between them. The CDR3 region is CATNFSFVYEQYF. The CDR3 nucleotides read TGCGCCACCAACTTCTCATTCGTCTACGAGCAGTACTTC. Full variable domain (outside the CDR3, taken from reference TRBV5-1 and TRBJ2-7): KAGVTQTPRYLIKTRGQQVTLSCSPISGHRSVSWYQQTPGQGLQFLFEYFSETQRNKGNFPGRFSGRQFSNSRSEMNVSTLELGDSALYLCATNFSFVYEQYFGPGTRLTVT.

The chain recombines TRBV7-6 with TRBJ2-7, with D perhaps given as TRBD1 or TRBD2 (5 bases each). V lost 5 bases to trimming and J lost 3 bases, with 14 bases between them. CDR3 size: 14 residues. Germline assignment: CDR1 SGHVS and CDR2 FNYEAQ. DNA of the CDR3: TGTGCCAGCAGCCCCGGGGCAGGGTACTACGAGCAGTACTTC. It translates to CASSPGAGYYEQYF.

The V gene is TRBV19, the J gene TRBJ2-7; 10 bases agree with TRBD2. V dropped 1 base and J dropped 5; count of bases not matched to a gene: 8. From germline, CDR1 is LNHDA and CDR2 SQIVND (reference sequence). This CDR3 region has 16 residues. The CDR3 reads CASSIVVTSGSHEQYF. The CDR3 DNA is TGTGCCAGTAGTATAGTTGTGACTAGCGGGTCCCACGAGCAGTACTTC.